The clone carrying this TCR beta chain was counted a single time. These data are taken from a study of cytomegalovirus exposure and HLA in healthy donors. After removal of 7 bases from V and 2 bases from J, the junction contained 7 bases not matched to a gene. The germline CDR1 and CDR2 sequences are SQVTM and ANQGSEA. This CDR3 has 13 residues. Sequencing was performed with immunoSEQ multiplex PCR; in TCRdb, only in-frame clones are kept and a portion is missing. The sample lists 150,000 or so clones, about 86% seen once, with 2.1% in the top ten. J is TRBJ1-1 and V is TRBV29-1; 7 positions agree with TRBD1. Material for sequencing was PBMCs. This receptor was taken from a human donor in good health. The CDR3 loop reads CSARGQTNTEAFF. The CDR3 bases are TGCAGCGCAAGGGGACAGACTAACACTGAAGCTTTCTTT.